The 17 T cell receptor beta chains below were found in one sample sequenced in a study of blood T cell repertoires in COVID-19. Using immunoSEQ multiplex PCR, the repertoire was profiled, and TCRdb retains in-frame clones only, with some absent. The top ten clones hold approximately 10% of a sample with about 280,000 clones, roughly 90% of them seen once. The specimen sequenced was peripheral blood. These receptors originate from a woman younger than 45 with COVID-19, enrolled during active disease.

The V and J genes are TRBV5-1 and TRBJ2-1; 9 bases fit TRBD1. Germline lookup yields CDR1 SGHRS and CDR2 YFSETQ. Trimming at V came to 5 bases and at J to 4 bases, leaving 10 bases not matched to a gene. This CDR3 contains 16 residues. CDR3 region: CASRYKSGTGYNEQFF. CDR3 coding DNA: TGCGCCAGCAGATACAAATCCGGGACAGGGTACAATGAGCAGTTCTTC.

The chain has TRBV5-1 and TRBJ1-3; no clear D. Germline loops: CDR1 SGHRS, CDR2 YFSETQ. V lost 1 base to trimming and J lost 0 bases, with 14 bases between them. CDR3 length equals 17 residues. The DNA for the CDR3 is TGCGCCAGCAGCTTGACCAGCCACCACTACTCTGGAAACACCATATATTTT. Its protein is CASSLTSHHYSGNTIYF.

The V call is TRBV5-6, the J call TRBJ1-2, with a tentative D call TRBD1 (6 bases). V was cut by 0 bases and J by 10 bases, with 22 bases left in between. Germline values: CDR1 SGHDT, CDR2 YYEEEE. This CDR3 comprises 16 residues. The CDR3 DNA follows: TGTGCCAGCAGCTTGGCCCCCAACAGGGATCGGGCTTACTACACCTTC. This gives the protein CASSLAPNRDRAYYTF.

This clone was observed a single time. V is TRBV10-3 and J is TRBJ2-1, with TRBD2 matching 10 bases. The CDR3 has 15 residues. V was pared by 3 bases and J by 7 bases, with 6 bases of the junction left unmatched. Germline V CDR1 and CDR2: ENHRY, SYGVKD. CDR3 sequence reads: CAISEAGGPLNEQFF. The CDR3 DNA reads TGTGCCATCAGTGAAGCGGGGGGGCCGTTAAATGAGCAGTTCTTC.

The CDR3 is CASNSGGKGRSPLHF. The DNA of the CDR3 is TGTGCCAGCAATTCAGGGGGAAAAGGTCGTTCACCCCTCCACTTT. V and J are TRBV6-5 and TRBJ1-6; 7 bases agree with TRBD1. V lost 7 bases to trimming and J lost 9 bases; unmatched junction nucleotides: 12. This CDR3 region has 15 residues. Germline V gene lookup returns CDR1 MNHEY and CDR2 SVGAGI.

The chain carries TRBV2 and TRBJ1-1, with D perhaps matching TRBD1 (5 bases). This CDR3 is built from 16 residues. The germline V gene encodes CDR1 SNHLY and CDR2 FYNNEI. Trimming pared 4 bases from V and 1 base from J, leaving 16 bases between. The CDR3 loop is CASSGGSGTKNTEAFF. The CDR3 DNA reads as TGTGCCAGCAGTGGGGGTTCAGGGACTAAGAACACTGAAGCTTTCTTT. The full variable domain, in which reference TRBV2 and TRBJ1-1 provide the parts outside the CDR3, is EPEVTQTPSHQVTQMGQEVILRCVPISNHLYFYWYRQILGQKVEFLVSFYNNEISEKSEIFDDQFSVERPDGSNFTLKIRSTKLEDSAMYFCASSGGSGTKNTEAFFGQGTRLTVV.

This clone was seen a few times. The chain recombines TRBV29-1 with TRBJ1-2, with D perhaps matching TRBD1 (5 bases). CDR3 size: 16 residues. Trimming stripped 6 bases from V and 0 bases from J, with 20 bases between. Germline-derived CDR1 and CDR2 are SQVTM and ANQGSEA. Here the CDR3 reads CSVAGRQSQANYGYTF. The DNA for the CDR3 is TGCAGCGTAGCTGGCAGACAGAGCCAAGCTAACTATGGCTACACCTTC.

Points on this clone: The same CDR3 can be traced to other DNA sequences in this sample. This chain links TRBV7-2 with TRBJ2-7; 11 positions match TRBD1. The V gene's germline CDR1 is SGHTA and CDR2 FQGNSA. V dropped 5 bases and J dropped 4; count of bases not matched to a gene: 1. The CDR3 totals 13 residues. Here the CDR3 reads CASSRDRGYEQYF. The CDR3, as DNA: TGTGCCAGCAGCCGGGACAGGGGGTACGAGCAGTACTTC.

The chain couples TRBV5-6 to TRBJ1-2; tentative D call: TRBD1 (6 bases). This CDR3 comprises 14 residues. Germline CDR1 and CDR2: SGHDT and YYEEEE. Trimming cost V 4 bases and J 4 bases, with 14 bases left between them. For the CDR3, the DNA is TGTGCCAGCAGCACCGGACAGTCCGCCTATGGCTACACCTTC. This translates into CASSTGQSAYGYTF.

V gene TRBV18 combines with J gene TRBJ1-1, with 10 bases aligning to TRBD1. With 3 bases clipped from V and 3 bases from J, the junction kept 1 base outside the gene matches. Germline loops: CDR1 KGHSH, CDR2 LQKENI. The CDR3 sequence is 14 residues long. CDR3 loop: CASSPDRGHTEAFF. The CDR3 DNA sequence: TGTGCCAGCTCACCCGACAGGGGGCACACTGAAGCTTTCTTT.

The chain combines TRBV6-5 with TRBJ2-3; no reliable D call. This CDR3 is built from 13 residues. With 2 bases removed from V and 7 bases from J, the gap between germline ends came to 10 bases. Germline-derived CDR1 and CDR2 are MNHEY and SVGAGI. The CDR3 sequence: CASSYRSENTQYF. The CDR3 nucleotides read TGTGCCAGCAGTTACCGGAGTGAGAATACGCAGTATTTT.

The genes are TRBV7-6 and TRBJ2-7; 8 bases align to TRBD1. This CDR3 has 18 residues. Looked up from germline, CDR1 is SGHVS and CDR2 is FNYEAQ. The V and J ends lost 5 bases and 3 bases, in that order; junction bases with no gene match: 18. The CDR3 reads CASSPHNSYQGAIYEQYF. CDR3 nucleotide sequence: TGTGCCAGCAGCCCCCATAACAGTTACCAGGGGGCGATCTACGAGCAGTACTTC.

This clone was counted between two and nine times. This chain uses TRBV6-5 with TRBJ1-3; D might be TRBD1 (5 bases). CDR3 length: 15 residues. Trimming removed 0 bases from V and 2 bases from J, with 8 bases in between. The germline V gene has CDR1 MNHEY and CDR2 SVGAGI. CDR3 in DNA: TGTGCCAGCAGTTACTCGAAAGGGGCTGGAAACACCATATATTTT. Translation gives CASSYSKGAGNTIYF.

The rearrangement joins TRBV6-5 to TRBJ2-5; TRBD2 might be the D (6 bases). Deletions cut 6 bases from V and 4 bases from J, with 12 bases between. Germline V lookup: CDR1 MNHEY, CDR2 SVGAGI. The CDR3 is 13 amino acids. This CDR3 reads CASRGGARETQYF. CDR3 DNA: TGTGCCAGCAGAGGAGGGGCGCGAGAGACCCAGTACTTC.

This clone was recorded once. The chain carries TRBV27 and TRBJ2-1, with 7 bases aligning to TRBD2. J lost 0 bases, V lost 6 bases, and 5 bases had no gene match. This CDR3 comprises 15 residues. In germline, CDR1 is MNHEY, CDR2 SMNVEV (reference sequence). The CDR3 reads CASSFPGGSYNEQFF. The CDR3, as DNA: TGTGCCAGCAGCTTCCCGGGGGGCTCCTACAATGAGCAGTTCTTC.

The CDR3 loop is CASSVGGGRGDTQYF. Here the CDR3 DNA reads TGTGCCAGCAGCGTAGGCGGGGGCCGGGGAGATACGCAGTATTTT. The V call is TRBV9, the J call TRBJ2-3; maybe TRBD2 (7 bases). V was trimmed by 0 bases and J by 5 bases, leaving 13 bases between them. This CDR3 is built from 15 residues. CDR1 and CDR2 from the germline V gene are SGDLS and YYNGEE.

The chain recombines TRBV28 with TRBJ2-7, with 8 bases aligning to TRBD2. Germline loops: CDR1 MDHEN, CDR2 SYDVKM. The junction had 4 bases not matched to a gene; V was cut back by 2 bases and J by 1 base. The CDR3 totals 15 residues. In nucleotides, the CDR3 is TGTGCCAGCAGTTTAATCAGCGGGGGTTCCTACGAGCAGTACTTC. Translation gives CASSLISGGSYEQYF.